This is a list of T cell receptor beta chains from one sample in a study of low-dose radiotherapy and immunotherapy resistance in tumors. TCRdb redid the calling of the reads with MiXCR, one entry per CDR3 protein. Among nearly 60,000 distinct CDR3 sequences listed, approximately 22% were seen once. The sample in question was PBMCs, obtained after low-dose radiotherapy plus immunotherapy. All receptors come from a male donor with prostate cancer. CDR3s include the opening cysteine and the closing phenylalanine or tryptophan. A D gene is named only where the DNA matches it firmly. A row's size may be missing; if present it is once, few, many or a size class.

D gene	V gene	clone size	J gene	CDR3 DNA	CDR3 protein
NA	TRBV7-2	many	TRBJ2-1	TGTGCCAGCAGCTTTAGCTTAAGCTCCTACAATGAGCAGTTCTTC	CASSFSLSSYNEQFF
NA	TRBV28	NA	TRBJ2-7	TGTGCCAGCAGCTGGGAGAGATCCGAGCAGTACTTC	CASSWERSEQYF
NA	TRBV12-3/TRBV12-4	many	TRBJ1-1	TGTGCCAGCAGCAAGACATCCGAAGCTGAAGCTTTCTTT	CASSKTSEAEAFF
TRBD1	TRBV28	many	TRBJ2-3	TGTGCCAGCGCGACAGGGGGGCTCACAGATACGCAGTATTTT	CASATGGLTDTQYF
TRBD1	TRBV24-1	many	TRBJ2-7	TGTGCCACCGCCGGGACAGGGATAGGAGAGCAGTACTTC	CATAGTGIGEQYF
NA	TRBV9	many	TRBJ2-6	TGTGCCAGCAGCGTAGGGCAAGTCAGTGGGGCCAACGTCCTGACTTTC	CASSVGQVSGANVLTF
NA	TRBV9	many	TRBJ2-2	TGTGCCAGCAGCGTAGCTTCCGTAACCGGGGAGCTGTTTTTT	CASSVASVTGELFF
NA	TRBV20-1	many	TRBJ2-1	TGCAGTGCTAGAGTGTTTGAGACGAAGAGCTCCTACAATGAGCAGTTCTTC	CSARVFETKSSYNEQFF
NA	TRBV7-2	many	TRBJ1-2	TGTGCCAGCAGCTTAGACGACAGGAACTATGGCTACACCTTC	CASSLDDRNYGYTF
NA	TRBV1	many	TRBJ2-3	TGCACCAGCAGCCAAGTCCGGCAGGGGCCGGGTAAAAGCACAGATACGCAGTATTTT	CTSSQVRQGPGKSTDTQYF
TRBD2	TRBV10-3	many	TRBJ2-3	TGTGCCATCAGCGGGACTAGTGTATCCGCAGATACGCAGTATTTT	CAISGTSVSADTQYF
NA	TRBV15	NA	TRBJ2-5	TGTGCCACCAGCGAGAGTATGTCGGGGCGAGAGACCCAGTACTTC	CATSESMSGRETQYF
NA	TRBV4-3	medium-sized	TRBJ2-1	TGCGCCAGCAGCCAAGACCACCCTGCTAGCTGGACCTACAATGAGCAGTTCTTC	CASSQDHPASWTYNEQFF
NA	TRBV6-2/TRBV6-3	NA	TRBJ2-2	NA	CASRNDRVGTGELFFFF
NA	TRBV5-6	many	TRBJ2-5	TGTGCCAGCAGCCAAATAAAGCGGAGCGCTGGAGAGACCCAGTACTTC	CASSQIKRSAGETQYF
NA	TRBV28	many	TRBJ2-5	TGTGCCAGCAGTTTGGGGCAGACCCAGTACTTC	CASSLGQTQYF
NA	TRBV7-6	NA	TRBJ2-5	TGTGCCAGCAGCGCAACAGGGTGGGGACCCCAAGAGACCCAGTACTTC	CASSATGWGPQETQYF
NA	TRBV10-3	many	TRBJ1-4	TGTGCCATCAGTGATTCGGGACCTGAAAAACTGTTTTTT	CAISDSGPEKLFF
TRBD2	TRBV5-1	NA	TRBJ2-5	TGCGCCAGCAGGACGACGGGAGGAATTGGCCAAGAGACCCAGTACTTC	CASRTTGGIGQETQYF
NA	TRBV5-4	many	TRBJ2-1	TGTGCCAGCAGCTTTCGGGTTTACAATGAGCAGTTCTTC	CASSFRVYNEQFF
NA	TRBV12-3/TRBV12-4	many	TRBJ2-4	TGTGCCAGCAGTACCTTTCGACAGGACCGCGTTCAGTACTTC	CASSTFRQDRVQYF
TRBD1	TRBV29-1	many	TRBJ2-2	TGCAGCGTTGAAGAGGGGACAGGGACGAACACCGGGGAGCTGTTTTTT	CSVEEGTGTNTGELFF
NA	TRBV2	many	TRBJ1-5	TGTGCCAGCAGTGTGGGTCAGCCCCAGCATTTT	CASSVGQPQHF
TRBD1	TRBV7-3	many	TRBJ2-1	TGTGCCAGCAGCTTAACTTGGGACAGCTACAATGAGCAGTTCTTC	CASSLTWDSYNEQFF
TRBD1	TRBV2	many	TRBJ2-3	TGTGCCAGCAGTGAATGGATGGGACAGGGGTCCGATACGCAGTATTTT	CASSEWMGQGSDTQYF
NA	TRBV7-8	many	TRBJ2-1	TGTGCCAGCACCCTGGGTGTAGCCTATGAGCAGTTCTTC	CASTLGVAYEQFF
NA	TRBV5-5	NA	TRBJ2-5	TGTGCCAGCAGCCCGGTATGGGCAGCCGCTCAAGAGACCCAGTACTTC	CASSPVWAAAQETQYF
TRBD2	TRBV11-2	NA	TRBJ2-7	TGTGCCAGCAGCTTCCCTAGCGGGAGAGGGTACCACGAGCAGTACTTC	CASSFPSGRGYHEQYF
NA	TRBV30	few	TRBJ1-1	TGTGCCTGGAGTGTAAAAGCGGACACTGAAGCTTTCTTT	CAWSVKADTEAFF
NA	TRBV5-1	NA	TRBJ1-1	TGCGCCAGCAGCTTGGCAGGGACTCTTCGGAACACTGAAGCTTTCTTT	CASSLAGTLRNTEAFF
TRBD1	TRBV20-1	few	TRBJ2-2	TGCAGTGCTAGAGCCACCGGACAGGGGAACACCGGGGAGCTGTTTTTT	CSARATGQGNTGELFF
TRBD1	TRBV4-1	many	TRBJ1-6	TGCGCCAGCAGCCAGTGGGGACAGGGTTATTCACCCCTCCACTTT	CASSQWGQGYSPLHF
NA	TRBV5-1	many	TRBJ2-5	TGCGCCAGCAGCTTGGGTCAGGCGAGGGAGACCCAGTACTTC	CASSLGQARETQYF
TRBD2	TRBV5-1	NA	TRBJ2-7	TGCGCCAGCAGCTTGGGACTAGCGGGAGGCTCTACCTACGAGCAGTACTTC	CASSLGLAGGSTYEQYF
TRBD2	TRBV28	many	TRBJ2-7	TGTGCCAGCAGTTCAGCGGGAGGGTCCAACGAGCAGTACTTC	CASSSAGGSNEQYF
NA	TRBV7-2	many	TRBJ2-3	TGTGCCAGCAGCTCAGCAGTTGGTAATACGCAGTATTTT	CASSSAVGNTQYF
NA	TRBV7-6	many	TRBJ1-4	TGTGCCAGCAGCTTCGAACCAGGACGTAATGAAAAACTGTTTTTT	CASSFEPGRNEKLFF
NA	TRBV11-1	many	TRBJ2-3	TGTGCCAGCAGACACCAGTCTCTTAAGCAGTATTTT	CASRHQSLKQYF
TRBD1	TRBV19	many	TRBJ2-7	TGTGCCAGTAGTATTTTGCGGACAGGGGCCTACGAGCAGTACTTC	CASSILRTGAYEQYF
NA	TRBV5-1	few	TRBJ2-4	TGCGCCAGCAGCTTGGGACCAGGGGCCGGGGCCAAAAACATTCAGTACTTC	CASSLGPGAGAKNIQYF
TRBD2	TRBV25-1	once	TRBJ2-7	TGTGCCAGCAGCCCTGGCTGGACTAGCGGGAGGGCCTACGAGCAGTACTTC	CASSPGWTSGRAYEQYF
TRBD2	TRBV11-3	many	TRBJ2-1	TGTGCCAGCAGCTTAGGGGGGGGAATGTACAATGAGCAGTTCTTC	CASSLGGGMYNEQFF
TRBD2	TRBV29-1	NA	TRBJ2-2	TGCAGCGTTGAAGCTCCTAGCGGACGACAGAACACCGGGGAGCTGTTTTTT	CSVEAPSGRQNTGELFF
TRBD1	TRBV6-1	many	TRBJ2-3	TGTGCCAGCAGTGAAGGGACAGGGGCTTTAGATACGCAGTATTTT	CASSEGTGALDTQYF
NA	TRBV7-2	many	TRBJ2-1	TGTGCCAGCACCCCCACGATCCGCTCCTACAATGAGCAGTTCTTC	CASTPTIRSYNEQFF
TRBD2	TRBV4-1	many	TRBJ2-7	TGCGCCAGCAGCCAAAGTTCCCTAGCGGGGACTCCCTACGAGCAGTACTTC	CASSQSSLAGTPYEQYF
NA	TRBV6-2/TRBV6-3	many	TRBJ2-2	TGTGCCATGTTCCGGGTCACAACCGGGGAGCTGTTTTTT	CAMFRVTTGELFF
TRBD1	TRBV24-1	many	TRBJ2-1	TGTGCCACCAGTGATTTTTCCTGGCAGGGGGCCTACAATGAGCAGTTCTTC	CATSDFSWQGAYNEQFF
TRBD2	TRBV6-4	many	TRBJ2-3	TGTGCCAGCAGTGACTCCTCGGGGGGGCCGGATACGCAGTATTTT	CASSDSSGGPDTQYF
TRBD1	TRBV29-1	many	TRBJ1-2	TGCAGCGTCCTTCCGCCAGGGGGTGGGTATGGCTACACCTTC	CSVLPPGGGYGYTF
NA	TRBV14	many	TRBJ1-3	TGTGCCAGCAGCCAAGAATCTTTCCCGGGTCGCTCTGGAAACACCATATATTTT	CASSQESFPGRSGNTIYF
NA	TRBV5-1	many	TRBJ1-1	TGCGCCGGGGAATCAGGGGAATTTTTCACGAACACTGAAGCTTTCTTT	CAGESGEFFTNTEAFF